The 29 T cell receptor beta chains reported below all come from one sample, sequenced in a study of Ad26.COV2.S vaccination and SARS-CoV-2 variants. Sequencing used immunoSEQ multiplex PCR; TCRdb keeps in-frame clones, though not all of them. Here the sample spans tens of thousands of clones, around 82% being singletons. This sample comprised peripheral blood, obtained after recovery from COVID-19. The receptors here all came from a human donor who had recovered from COVID-19.

The chain joins TRBV4-1 to TRBJ2-7; the match to TRBD1 covers 7 bases. The V and J ends lost 5 bases and 0 bases, in that order; junction bases with no gene match: 7. The germline V gene encodes CDR1 MGHRA and CDR2 YSYEKL. The CDR3 runs 15 residues. The CDR3 spells CASSGMTGSSYEQYF. CDR3 nucleotide sequence: TGCGCCAGCAGCGGAATGACAGGGAGCTCCTACGAGCAGTACTTC.

CDR3 loop: CASSPGTDHYGYTF. The CDR3 coding sequence is TGTGCCAGCAGCCCCGGGACGGACCACTATGGCTACACCTTC. The rearrangement joins TRBV7-3 to TRBJ1-2, with a possible D match to TRBD1 (5 bases). With 5 bases removed from V and 3 bases from J, the gap between germline ends came to 13 bases. Germline CDR1 and CDR2: SGHTA and FQGTGA. The CDR3 consists of 14 residues.

The DNA of the CDR3 is TGTGCCAGCAGCTTAGATCCGGGCAAGGGTTCACCCCTCCACTTT. Its protein product is CASSLDPGKGSPLHF. The chain employs TRBV11-3 and TRBJ1-6; D is ambiguous. Looked up from germline, CDR1 is SGHNT and CDR2 is YENEEA. Between the trimmed V and J ends, which lost 0 bases and 9 bases, there was a span of 12 bases. This CDR3 contains 15 residues. The full variable domain, in which reference TRBV11-3 and TRBJ1-6 provide the parts outside the CDR3, is EAGVVQSPRYKIIEKKQPVAFWCNPISGHNTLYWYLQNLGQGPELLIRYENEEAVDDSQLPKDRFSAERLKGVDSTLKIQPAELGDSAVYLCASSLDPGKGSPLHFGNGTRLTVT.

This clone was counted a few times. The chain uses TRBV2 and TRBJ1-4, with TRBD1 as a possible D gene (5 bases). The germline gives CDR1 SNHLY, CDR2 FYNNEI. This CDR3 has 12 amino acids. V gave up 3 bases and J gave up 8 bases, with 7 bases separating them. The CDR3, as DNA: TGTGCCAGCAGTGACAGGGTGGAAAAACTGTTTTTT. Translating gives CASSDRVEKLFF.

The J gene is TRBJ1-2, the V gene TRBV12-5; no clear D gene. The V end lost 3 bases, the J end lost 4 bases, and 12 bases lay between the germline ends. This CDR3 contains 14 residues. Germline V gene sequence: CDR1 LGHNT, CDR2 FRNRAP. CDR3 residues: CASGLLQTGYGYTF. The CDR3 nucleotides are TGTGCTAGTGGTTTACTTCAAACGGGCTATGGCTACACCTTC.

This sequence joins TRBV7-6 and TRBJ2-1; 8 bases agree with TRBD2. Trimming took 1 base from V and 13 from J; bases not matched to a gene: 9. The CDR3 extends over 14 amino acids. CDR1 SGHVS and CDR2 FNYEAQ come from the germline V gene. The CDR3 coding sequence is TGTGCCAGCAGCTTAGAACTAGCGGAGAGGGCCCAGTTCTTC. It yields the protein CASSLELAERAQFF.

The V gene is TRBV6-1, the J gene TRBJ1-2; no reliable D call. The CDR3 runs 15 residues. CDR1 and CDR2 from the germline V gene are MNHNS and SASEGT. Between the trimmed V and J ends, which lost 2 bases and 4 bases, there was a span of 14 bases. CDR3 coding DNA: TGTGCCAGCAGTGAAATGACACATTGGCCCTATGGCTACACCTTC. Protein sequence: CASSEMTHWPYGYTF.

V and J are TRBV7-9 and TRBJ1-5, with TRBD1 identical over 8 bases. CDR1 is SEHNR and CDR2 is FQNEAQ in the germline V gene (reference sequence). The ends lost 1 base at V and 1 base at J; junction bases unmatched: 3. This CDR3 spans 16 amino acids. As DNA, the CDR3 is TGTGCCAGCAGCTTAGGGACAGGGCCGAGCAATCAGCCCCAGCATTTT. Residues: CASSLGTGPSNQPQHF.

The V and J genes are TRBV28 and TRBJ2-7, with 7 bases matching TRBD1. This CDR3 comprises 14 residues. With V trimmed by 11 bases and J by 2 bases, 12 bases remained unmatched. In germline, CDR1 is MDHEN, CDR2 SYDVKM. CDR3 in DNA: TGTGCCGGAAGAGGGACAGCCTTTCCCTACGAGCAGTACTTC. Translated, it gives CAGRGTAFPYEQYF.

The V gene is TRBV29-1, the J gene TRBJ2-7, with TRBD2 matching over 7 bases. With V trimmed by 3 bases and J by 6 bases, 5 bases remained unmatched. This CDR3 comprises 12 residues. Germline loops: CDR1 SQVTM, CDR2 ANQGSEA. CDR3: CSVDGGRGEQYF. Here the CDR3 DNA reads TGCAGCGTTGATGGCGGGAGAGGCGAGCAGTACTTC.

The chain uses TRBV6-2 or TRBV6-3 and TRBJ2-3; 11 positions match TRBD1. From germline, CDR1 is MNHEY and CDR2 SVGEGT. The CDR3 length is 14 residues. V trimming: 5 bases; J trimming: 3 bases; junction bases outside the gene matches: 1. CDR3 sequence: CASSGQGATDTQYF. CDR3 DNA: TGTGCCAGCAGTGGACAGGGGGCAACAGATACGCAGTATTTT.

CDR3 region: CASRGQSGTQYF. The CDR3 DNA sequence: TGTGCCAGCAGGGGACAGTCAGGGACCCAGTACTTC. The chain couples TRBV6-5 to TRBJ2-5; TRBD1 agrees at 7 bases. V shed 6 bases, J shed 7 bases, and the junction held 5 bases outside the gene matches. CDR1 is MNHEY, CDR2 SVGAGI, per germline. This CDR3 is built from 12 residues.

The chain carries TRBV7-9 and TRBJ1-2; unclear D gene. Trimming took 3 bases from V and 4 from J, leaving 12 bases between them. Germline CDR1 is SEHNR and CDR2 is FQNEAQ (reference sequence). This CDR3 has 14 amino acids. CDR3 sequence: CASSFFEDAYGYTF. The CDR3 DNA sequence: TGTGCCAGCAGCTTTTTTGAGGACGCCTATGGCTACACCTTC.

This clone was recorded only once. The CDR3 DNA sequence: TGTGCCATCAGTGGGCAGGGCACAGATACGCAGTATTTT. Amino acids: CAISGQGTDTQYF. The chain is built from TRBV10-3 and TRBJ2-3; no firm D call. Trimming pared 4 bases from V and 1 base from J, leaving 6 bases between. The CDR3 runs 13 residues. Germline CDR1 is ENHRY and CDR2 is SYGVKD.

V gene TRBV21-1 combines with J gene TRBJ2-1; TRBD1, the table's D call, lacks a check against the DNA. TRBV21-1 is a documented pseudogene. The CDR3 is 13 amino acids. The CDR3 is CARVGDSSDEQFF. DNA of the CDR3: TGTGCCCGGGTAGGGGACAGTTCCGATGAGCAGTTCTTC.

V usage is TRBV2 and J usage is TRBJ2-1; 10 nucleotides line up with TRBD2. CDR1 is SNHLY, CDR2 FYNNEI, per germline. This CDR3 contains 14 residues. J lost 1 base, V lost 7 bases, and 1 base had no gene match. The CDR3 loop is CASTSGRSYNEQFF. Here the CDR3 DNA reads TGTGCCAGCACTAGCGGGAGATCCTACAATGAGCAGTTCTTC.

This rearrangement joins TRBV2 to TRBJ1-1; D is possibly TRBD1 (6 bases). This CDR3 comprises 13 residues. CDR1 SNHLY and CDR2 FYNNEI come from the germline V gene. The germline V and J ends were trimmed by 8 bases and 0 bases, with 10 bases remaining between them. Written as DNA, the CDR3 is TGTGCCAGCGGTGGACAGATGAACACTGAAGCTTTCTTT. This sequence encodes CASGGQMNTEAFF.

A word on this clone: One junction end does not reproduce the germline sequence, and a read error may be involved. The chain combines TRBV7-2 with TRBJ2-1, with 9 positions matching TRBD2. The CDR3 runs to 12 residues. Germline V gene sequence: CDR1 SGHTA, CDR2 FQGNSA. CDR3 protein: CASSHVAGDKVF. The CDR3 bases are TGTGCCAGCAGCCACGTAGCGGGAGATAAGGTCTTC.

CDR3 loop: CTSDSRGCGTQYF. As DNA, the CDR3 is TGCACCAGCGACTCCCGGGGTTGCGGGACCCAGTACTTC. V and J are TRBV1 and TRBJ2-5; the D call in the table, TRBD2, was not verified against the DNA. TRBV1 counts as a pseudogene. The CDR3 contains 13 residues.

The chain combines TRBV7-8 with TRBJ2-3; 8 bases are a match to TRBD1. CDR1 is SGHVS and CDR2 is FQNEAQ in the germline V gene. V lost 2 bases and J lost 4; bases outside the gene matches: 2. The CDR3 has 14 residues. CDR3 nucleotide sequence: TGTGCCAGCAGCTTACAGGGGGCACCAGATACGCAGTATTTT. Its translation: CASSLQGAPDTQYF.

With respect to this clone: Other DNA sequences in the sample encode the same CDR3. The chain joins TRBV11-2 to TRBJ2-5; maybe TRBD2 (6 bases). The CDR3 totals 13 residues. Trimming removed 4 bases at V and 4 bases at J, with 10 bases between. Germline-derived CDR1 and CDR2 are SGHAT and FQNNGV. CDR3 sequence: CASSSGLGETQYF. CDR3 DNA sequence: TGTGCCAGCAGCTCGGGACTGGGAGAGACCCAGTACTTC.

V is TRBV5-4 and J is TRBJ1-4, with a possible D match to TRBD1 (5 bases). The V gene's germline CDR1 is SGHNT and CDR2 YYREEE (reference sequence). The CDR3 is 15 residues long. Trimming left V 1 base short and J 0 bases short, with 7 bases between. For the CDR3, the DNA is TGTGCCAGCAGCTTGAGGGGTACAACTAATGAAAAACTGTTTTTT. Translated, it gives CASSLRGTTNEKLFF.

This clone has a single count. The CDR3 DNA reads as TGTGCTAGTGGTAGCCTCAGGGGGGGAGACTACGAGCAGTACTTC. It is translated as CASGSLRGGDYEQYF. J is TRBJ2-7 and V is TRBV12-5, with D possibly being TRBD1 or TRBD2 (7 bases each). V was clipped by 5 bases and J by 3 bases, with 17 bases between them. Per the germline V gene, CDR1 is LGHNT and CDR2 is FRNRAP. This CDR3 is 15 amino acids long.

V gene TRBV7-9 combines with J gene TRBJ2-5; no definite D call. The CDR3 runs to 13 residues. V was trimmed by 1 base and J by 5 bases, leaving 8 bases between them. Germline CDR1 is SEHNR and CDR2 is FQNEAQ (reference sequence). The CDR3 nucleotides read TGTGCCAGCAGCTTAGATATCGGGGAGACCCAGTACTTC. Translated, it gives CASSLDIGETQYF.

V and J are TRBV19 and TRBJ2-2; 11 bases agree with TRBD2. With V trimmed by 4 bases and J by 3 bases, 4 bases remained unmatched. CDR1 LNHDA and CDR2 SQIVND come from the germline V gene (reference sequence). This CDR3 region has 16 residues. The CDR3 DNA reads TGTGCCAGTAGTAGCCCACTAGCGGGAGACACCGGGGAGCTGTTTTTT. Protein product: CASSSPLAGDTGELFF. Using reference TRBV19 and TRBJ2-2 for the parts outside the CDR3, the full variable domain is DGGITQSPKYLFRKEGQNVTLSCEQNLNHDAMYWYRQDPGQGLRLIYYSQIVNDFQKGDIAEGYSVSREKKESFPLTVTSAQKNPTAFYLCASSSPLAGDTGELFFGEGSRLTVL.

V gene TRBV5-1 combines with J gene TRBJ2-7, with 8 bases lining up with TRBD2. The V segment lost 6 bases and the J segment 0 bases; nucleotides outside the gene matches: 5. This CDR3 contains 14 residues. Germline V gene lookup returns CDR1 SGHRS and CDR2 YFSETQ. CDR3 in amino acids: CASTITSGSYEQYF. Written as DNA, the CDR3 is TGCGCCAGCACCATTACTAGCGGCTCCTACGAGCAGTACTTC. The full variable domain, its missing parts supplied by reference TRBV5-1 and TRBJ2-7, is KAGVTQTPRYLIKTRGQQVTLSCSPISGHRSVSWYQQTPGQGLQFLFEYFSETQRNKGNFPGRFSGRQFSNSRSEMNVSTLELGDSALYLCASTITSGSYEQYFGPGTRLTVT.

The chain employs TRBV5-1 and TRBJ2-3; D is unresolved. The germline V gene encodes CDR1 SGHRS and CDR2 YFSETQ. Trimming took off 7 bases at V and 0 bases at J, with 15 bases between the two ends. The CDR3 consists of 15 residues. In DNA, the CDR3 is TGCGCCAGCTGTGTGGCAATTCTTAGCACAGATACGCAGTATTTT. This translates into CASCVAILSTDTQYF.

The CDR3 nucleotides read TGTGCCAGCAGCCAAGATAGCGGGAGAGACCGAGATGGTACAGATACGCAGTATTTT. Its protein is CASSQDSGRDRDGTDTQYF. V usage is TRBV4-2 and J usage is TRBJ2-3; 9 positions match TRBD2. From germline, CDR1 is LGHNA and CDR2 YNFKEQ. J was trimmed by 3 bases and V by 0 bases; bases with no gene match: 13. The CDR3 has 19 residues.

This rearrangement joins TRBV9 to TRBJ1-2, with D tentatively TRBD1 (6 bases). V shed 0 bases and J shed 7 bases, with 19 bases lying between them. The CDR3 length is 16 residues. Germline-derived CDR1 and CDR2 are SGDLS and YYNGEE. In DNA form, the CDR3 reads TGTGCCAGCAGCGTAGACTCCGGACAGCTTCTTGGTGGCTACACCTTC. Amino acid sequence: CASSVDSGQLLGGYTF. The whole variable domain, filled in from reference TRBV9 and TRBJ1-2, reads DSGVTQTPKHLITATGQRVTLRCSPRSGDLSVYWYQQSLDQGLQFLIQYYNGEERAKGNILERFSAQQFPDLHSELNLSSLELGDSALYFCASSVDSGQLLGGYTFGSGTRLTVV.